Listed here are 23 T cell receptor beta chains from one sample, sequenced in a study of blood T cell repertoires in COVID-19 (dated by TCRdb to between 2020 and 2021). The library was produced with the immunoSEQ multiplex PCR assay. This is the immuneACCESS table as TCRdb keeps it, with only in-frame sequences that have V and J called. A part of the clones is gone; compared with another copy, unresolved V genes explain less than half, and the rest is unexplained. Recorded for this sample are some 290,000 clones; about nine tenths of them occurred a single time. Jointly, the top ten make up under 3.5% of the sample. The sequencing sample was made of peripheral blood. The receptor source for this set is a woman in her 30s with COVID-19, enrolled during active disease.

The chain combines TRBV3-1 (or the pseudogene TRBV3-2) with TRBJ2-2; 8 bases line up with TRBD1. The CDR3 loop spans 14 amino acids. The V gene's germline CDR1 is LGHDT and CDR2 YNNKEL (reference sequence). The ends lost 2 bases at V and 6 bases at J; junction bases unmatched: 2. The CDR3 coding sequence is TGTGCCAGCAGCCAATTGGACAGGGCCGGGGAGCTGTTTTTT. Protein sequence: CASSQLDRAGELFF.

The rearrangement uses TRBV19 and TRBJ1-2; no firm D call. Trimming removed 5 bases at V and 0 bases at J, with 19 bases between. Germline assignment: CDR1 LNHDA and CDR2 SQIVND (reference sequence). The CDR3 runs to 17 residues. The CDR3 loop is CASSSPGRAYSNYGYTF. The CDR3 bases are TGTGCCAGTAGTTCCCCGGGGAGGGCCTACTCTAACTATGGCTACACCTTC. Full variable domain (rest looked up from reference TRBV19 and TRBJ1-2): DGGITQSPKYLFRKEGQNVTLSCEQNLNHDAMYWYRQDPGQGLRLIYYSQIVNDFQKGDIAEGYSVSREKKESFPLTVTSAQKNPTAFYLCASSSPGRAYSNYGYTFGSGTRLTVV.

This sequence joins TRBV25-1 and TRBJ2-2; TRBD2 aligns across 7 bases. This CDR3 has 16 residues. Germline lookup yields CDR1 MGHDK and CDR2 SYGVNS. V was pared by 3 bases and J by 5 bases, with 9 bases of the junction left unmatched. The CDR3 DNA sequence: TGTGCCAGCAGTGAGTTGGCGGGAGATAGGACCGGGGAGCTGTTTTTT. Amino acids: CASSELAGDRTGELFF.

V usage is TRBV5-1 and J usage is TRBJ1-4; D is ambiguous. The CDR3 contains 13 residues. V shed 1 base and J shed 7 bases, with 8 bases lying between them. Germline V gene lookup returns CDR1 SGHRS and CDR2 YFSETQ. CDR3 in amino acids: CASSLPGTEKLFF. The CDR3 nucleotides read TGCGCCAGCAGCTTGCCGGGAACTGAAAAACTGTTTTTT.

V and J are TRBV5-4 and TRBJ2-7, with 13 positions matching TRBD2. The ends lost 4 bases at V and 3 bases at J; junction bases unmatched: 4. The length of the CDR3 is 15 residues. Germline-derived CDR1 and CDR2 are SGHNT and YYREEE (reference sequence). DNA for the CDR3: TGTGCCAGCAGCCAGGGACTAGCGGGGAACTACGAGCAGTACTTC. Translated, it gives CASSQGLAGNYEQYF.

The chain uses TRBV11-2 and TRBJ1-6, with no clear D. The CDR3 sequence is 14 residues long. V dropped 0 bases and J dropped 8 bases, with 8 bases sitting between them. Germline V lookup: CDR1 SGHAT, CDR2 FQNNGV. For the CDR3, the DNA is TGTGCCAGCAGCTTAGATGGGAGGGATTCACCCCTCCACTTT. It encodes CASSLDGRDSPLHF. Full variable domain (outside the CDR3, taken from reference TRBV11-2 and TRBJ1-6): EAGVAQSPRYKIIEKRQSVAFWCNPISGHATLYWYQQILGQGPKLLIQFQNNGVVDDSQLPKDRFSAERLKGVDSTLKIQPAKLEDSAVYLCASSLDGRDSPLHFGNGTRLTVT.

The V call is TRBV9, the J call TRBJ1-4, with TRBD1 matching 7 bases. Looked up from germline, CDR1 is SGDLS and CDR2 is YYNGEE. After removal of 0 bases from V and 6 bases from J, the junction contained 8 bases not matched to a gene. This CDR3 is built from 16 residues. The CDR3: CASSVATRGPDEKLFF. The CDR3 DNA sequence: TGTGCCAGCAGCGTAGCTACGAGGGGGCCAGATGAAAAACTGTTTTTT.

The chain uses TRBV6-5 and TRBJ2-7; 7 bases line up with TRBD1. The V segment lost 7 bases and the J segment 3 bases; nucleotides outside the gene matches: 12. This CDR3 contains 15 residues. Germline-derived CDR1 and CDR2 are MNHEY and SVGAGI. The CDR3 is CASTLDRVVSYEQYF. Written as DNA, the CDR3 is TGTGCCAGCACCCTAGACAGGGTTGTGAGCTACGAGCAGTACTTC.

This chain uses TRBV29-1 with TRBJ2-3; D is uncertain. V lost 4 bases and J 2 bases, leaving 7 bases between the germline ends. From germline, CDR1 is SQVTM and CDR2 ANQGSEA. The CDR3 sequence is 12 residues long. The CDR3 bases are TGCAGCGTTGGTCCTGTCACAGATACGCAGTATTTT. Translation: CSVGPVTDTQYF.

This clone has only one observation. CDR3 DNA: TGTGCCACCAGTGATTCGTACAGGGGGCGGAAGGAGTATGGCTACACCTTC. It encodes CATSDSYRGRKEYGYTF. The genes are TRBV24-1 and TRBJ1-2; 9 nucleotides align to TRBD1. V trimming: 2 bases; J trimming: 5 bases; junction bases outside the gene matches: 11. The CDR3 contains 17 residues. The germline V gene has CDR1 KGHDR and CDR2 SFDVKD.

The J gene is TRBJ1-1, the V gene TRBV9, with TRBD1 matching over 7 bases. The CDR3 has 14 amino acids. Germline CDR1 SGDLS, CDR2 YYNGEE. V shed 4 bases and J 7 bases; nucleotides not matched to a gene: 10. DNA for the CDR3: TGTGCCAGCAGCCTGACAGGGCATTCGAATGAAGCTTTCTTT. Protein: CASSLTGHSNEAFF.

This clone was detected only once. The chain uses TRBV27 and TRBJ1-2; TRBD1 aligns across 7 bases. The CDR3 extends over 14 amino acids. J was trimmed by 0 bases and V by 6 bases; bases with no gene match: 4. CDR1 MNHEY and CDR2 SMNVEV come from the germline V gene (reference sequence). The chain's CDR3 is CASSRTGPNYGYTF. DNA for the CDR3: TGTGCCAGCAGCCGGACAGGTCCTAACTATGGCTACACCTTC.

This rearrangement joins TRBV9 to TRBJ1-1, with D maybe TRBD1 (6 bases). The V and J ends lost 3 bases and 1 base respectively, with 7 bases between them. This CDR3 has 13 residues. Germline CDR1 SGDLS, CDR2 YYNGEE. As DNA, the CDR3 is TGTGCCAGCAGCGACAGGGCGAACACTGAAGCTTTCTTT. Its translation: CASSDRANTEAFF.

This clone was picked up a small number of times. The chain links TRBV4-2 to TRBJ1-3, with D possibly TRBD1 on 6 matching bases. Germline V gene sequence: CDR1 LGHNA, CDR2 YNFKEQ. The CDR3 length is 14 residues. With 2 bases removed from V and 1 base from J, the gap between germline ends came to 6 bases. The CDR3 sequence: CASSQQGSGNTIYF. The CDR3 region has the DNA TGTGCCAGCAGCCAACAGGGGTCTGGAAACACCATATATTTT.

The gene calls are TRBV5-1 and TRBJ2-5; 8 bases match TRBD1. The CDR3 is 14 residues long. J lost 4 bases, V lost 3 bases, and 5 bases had no gene match. Germline values: CDR1 SGHRS, CDR2 YFSETQ. CDR3 sequence: CASSSGQGLETQYF. For the CDR3, the DNA is TGCGCCAGCAGCTCCGGACAGGGTCTAGAGACCCAGTACTTC. Variable domain in full (rest from reference TRBV5-1 and TRBJ2-5): KAGVTQTPRYLIKTRGQQVTLSCSPISGHRSVSWYQQTPGQGLQFLFEYFSETQRNKGNFPGRFSGRQFSNSRSEMNVSTLELGDSALYLCASSSGQGLETQYFGPGTRLLVL.

This chain connects TRBV21-1 to TRBJ1-5. TRBV21-1 is a documented pseudogene. The CDR3 has 18 residues. The CDR3 bases are TGTGCCAGCAGCTCGGCCGGGGTCCTCAAAAGTGGCAATCAGCCCCAGCATTTT. Its translation is CASSSAGVLKSGNQPQHF.

This clone was seen just once. The genes are TRBV11-2 and TRBJ2-3; 11 nucleotides match TRBD2. Looked up from germline, CDR1 is SGHAT and CDR2 is FQNNGV. The V gene end was trimmed by 3 bases and the J gene end by 5 bases; junction bases not matched to a gene: 10. The length of the CDR3 is 17 residues. DNA of the CDR3: TGTGCCAGCAGCTTTGCCCTACTAGCGGGAGATCTAGATACGCAGTATTTT. Its translation is CASSFALLAGDLDTQYF.

The J gene is TRBJ1-3, the V gene TRBV4-1; TRBD1 agrees at 8 bases. CDR1 is MGHRA and CDR2 is YSYEKL in the germline V gene. Trimming removed 1 base from V and 4 bases from J; junction bases left unmatched: 6. This CDR3 has 16 residues. The CDR3 DNA sequence: TGCGCCAGCAGCCAAGGCCGACAGGGGAGGGGAAACACCATATATTTT. Its translation: CASSQGRQGRGNTIYF.

V usage is TRBV5-1 and J usage is TRBJ1-2, with 8 bases matching TRBD1. The germline CDR1 and CDR2 sequences are SGHRS and YFSETQ. Losses at the gene ends were 0 bases for V and 4 bases for J; bases not matched to a gene: 5. The CDR3 loop spans 15 amino acids. The CDR3 sequence is CASSLAQGASYGYTF. The CDR3 DNA reads as TGCGCCAGCAGCTTGGCCCAGGGGGCGAGCTATGGCTACACCTTC. The full variable domain, its missing parts supplied by reference TRBV5-1 and TRBJ1-2, is KAGVTQTPRYLIKTRGQQVTLSCSPISGHRSVSWYQQTPGQGLQFLFEYFSETQRNKGNFPGRFSGRQFSNSRSEMNVSTLELGDSALYLCASSLAQGASYGYTFGSGTRLTVV.

This chain uses TRBV2 with TRBJ1-5; 7 bases are a match to TRBD1. Losses at the gene ends were 6 bases for V and 4 bases for J; bases not matched to a gene: 3. The CDR3 loop spans 13 amino acids. Per the germline V gene, CDR1 is SNHLY and CDR2 is FYNNEI. This chain's CDR3 is CASRIQGNQPQHF. DNA of the CDR3: TGTGCCAGCAGGATACAGGGGAATCAGCCCCAGCATTTT.

This clone occurred once. This chain links TRBV7-9 with TRBJ1-4; D not resolved. Germline-derived CDR1 and CDR2 are SEHNR and FQNEAQ (reference sequence). Trimming removed 3 bases at V and 4 bases at J, with 12 bases between. CDR3 size: 15 residues. The CDR3 protein is CASSFLSESNEKLFF. For the CDR3, the DNA is TGTGCCAGCAGCTTTTTGTCGGAGAGTAATGAAAAACTGTTTTTT.

The J gene is TRBJ1-6, the V gene TRBV2; 8 positions agree with TRBD1. V gave up 5 bases and J gave up 7 bases; unmatched junction bases: 1. The CDR3 is 13 residues long. Germline-derived CDR1 and CDR2 are SNHLY and FYNNEI. The CDR3 loop reads CASSWTGNSPLHF. CDR3 nucleotide sequence: TGTGCCAGCAGTTGGACAGGGAATTCACCCCTCCACTTT.

This chain joins TRBV27 and TRBJ1-1; unclear D gene. The CDR3 extends over 14 amino acids. With 3 bases removed from V and 0 bases from J, the gap between germline ends came to 8 bases. Germline CDR1 is MNHEY and CDR2 is SMNVEV (reference sequence). The chain's CDR3 is CASSFQYLNTEAFF. The CDR3 coding sequence is TGTGCCAGCAGTTTTCAGTACCTGAACACTGAAGCTTTCTTT.